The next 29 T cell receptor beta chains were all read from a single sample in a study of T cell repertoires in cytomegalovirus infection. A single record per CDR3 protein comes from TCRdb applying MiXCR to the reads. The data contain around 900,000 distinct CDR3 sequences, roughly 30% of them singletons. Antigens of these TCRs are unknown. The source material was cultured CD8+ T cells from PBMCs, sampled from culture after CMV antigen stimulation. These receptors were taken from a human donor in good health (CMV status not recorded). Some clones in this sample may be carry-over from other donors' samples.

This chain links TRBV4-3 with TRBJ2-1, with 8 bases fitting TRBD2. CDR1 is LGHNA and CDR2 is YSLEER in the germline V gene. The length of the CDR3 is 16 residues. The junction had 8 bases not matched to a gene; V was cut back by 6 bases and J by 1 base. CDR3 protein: CASSPFGGASYNEQFF. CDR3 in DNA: TGCGCCAGCAGTCCATTCGGGGGGGCTTCCTACAATGAGCAGTTCTTC.

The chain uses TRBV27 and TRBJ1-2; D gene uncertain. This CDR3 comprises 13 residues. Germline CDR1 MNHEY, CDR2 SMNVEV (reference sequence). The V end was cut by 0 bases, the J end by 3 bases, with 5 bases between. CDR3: CASSLSRDYGYTF. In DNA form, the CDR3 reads TGTGCCAGCAGTTTATCACGGGACTATGGCTACACCTTC.

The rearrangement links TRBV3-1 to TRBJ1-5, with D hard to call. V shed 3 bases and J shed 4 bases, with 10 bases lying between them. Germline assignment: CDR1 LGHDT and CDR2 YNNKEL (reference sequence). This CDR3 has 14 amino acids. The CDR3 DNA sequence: TGTGCCAGCAGCCATACTGATGGGAATCAGCCCCAGCATTTT. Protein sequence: CASSHTDGNQPQHF.

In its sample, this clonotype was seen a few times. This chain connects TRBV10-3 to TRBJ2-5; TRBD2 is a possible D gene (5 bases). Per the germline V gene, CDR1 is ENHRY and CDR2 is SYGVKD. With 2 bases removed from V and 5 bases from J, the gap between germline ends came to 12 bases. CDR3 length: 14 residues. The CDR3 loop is CAISEPRVEETQYF. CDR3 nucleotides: TGTGCCATCAGTGAGCCGAGGGTTGAGGAGACCCAGTACTTC.

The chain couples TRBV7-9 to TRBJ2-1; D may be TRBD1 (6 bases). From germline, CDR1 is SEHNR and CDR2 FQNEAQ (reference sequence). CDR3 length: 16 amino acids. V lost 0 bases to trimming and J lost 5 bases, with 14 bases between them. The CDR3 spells CASSLARGFLDNEQFF. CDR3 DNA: TGTGCCAGCAGCTTAGCGAGGGGGTTTCTAGACAATGAGCAGTTCTTC.

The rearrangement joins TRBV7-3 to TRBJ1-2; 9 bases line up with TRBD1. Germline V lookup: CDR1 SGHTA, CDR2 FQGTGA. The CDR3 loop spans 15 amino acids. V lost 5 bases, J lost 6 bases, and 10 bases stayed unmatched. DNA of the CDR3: TGTGCCAGCAGCGCATCCGGGACAGGGTATCATGGCTACACCTTC. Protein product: CASSASGTGYHGYTF.

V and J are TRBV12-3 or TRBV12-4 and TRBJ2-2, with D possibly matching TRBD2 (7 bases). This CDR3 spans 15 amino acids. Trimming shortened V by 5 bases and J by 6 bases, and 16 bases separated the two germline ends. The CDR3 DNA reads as TGTGCCAGCAGTCCAACAGGGACTAAAGCCGGGGAGCTGTTTTTT. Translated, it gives CASSPTGTKAGELFF.

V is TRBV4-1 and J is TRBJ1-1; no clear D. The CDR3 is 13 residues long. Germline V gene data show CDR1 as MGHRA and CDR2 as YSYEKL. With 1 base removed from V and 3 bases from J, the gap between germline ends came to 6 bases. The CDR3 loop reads CASSQGRHTEAFF. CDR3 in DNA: TGCGCCAGCAGCCAAGGTCGACACACTGAAGCTTTCTTT.

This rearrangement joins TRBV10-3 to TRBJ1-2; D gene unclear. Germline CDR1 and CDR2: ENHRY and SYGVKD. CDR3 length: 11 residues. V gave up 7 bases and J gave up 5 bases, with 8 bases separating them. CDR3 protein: CAIMTEYGYTF. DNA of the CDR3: TGTGCCATCATGACGGAATATGGCTACACCTTC.

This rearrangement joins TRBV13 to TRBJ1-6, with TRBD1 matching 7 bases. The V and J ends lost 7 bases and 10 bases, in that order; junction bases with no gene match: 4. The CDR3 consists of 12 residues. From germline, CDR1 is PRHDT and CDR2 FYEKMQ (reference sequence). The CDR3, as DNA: TGTGCCAGCACAGGGGGTCGGTCACCCCTCCACTTT. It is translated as CASTGGRSPLHF.

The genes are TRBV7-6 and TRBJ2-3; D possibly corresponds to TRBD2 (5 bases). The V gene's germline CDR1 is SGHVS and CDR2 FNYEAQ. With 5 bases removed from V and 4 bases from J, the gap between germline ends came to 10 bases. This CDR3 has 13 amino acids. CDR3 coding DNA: TGTGCCAGCAGCCCGGGGTGGGCAGATACGCAGTATTTT. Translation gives CASSPGWADTQYF. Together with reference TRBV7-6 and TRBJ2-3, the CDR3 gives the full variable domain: GAGVSQSPRYKVTKRGQDVALRCDPISGHVSLYWYRQALGQGPEFLTYFNYEAQQDKSGLPNDRFSAERPEGSISTLTIQRTEQRDSAMYRCASSPGWADTQYFGPGTRLTVL.

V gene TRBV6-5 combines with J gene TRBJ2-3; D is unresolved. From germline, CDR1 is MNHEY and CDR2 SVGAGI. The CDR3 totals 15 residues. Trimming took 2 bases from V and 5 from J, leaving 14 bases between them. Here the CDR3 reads CASSYTLSQEDTQYF. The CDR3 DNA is TGTGCCAGCAGTTACACCCTATCTCAGGAAGATACGCAGTATTTT.

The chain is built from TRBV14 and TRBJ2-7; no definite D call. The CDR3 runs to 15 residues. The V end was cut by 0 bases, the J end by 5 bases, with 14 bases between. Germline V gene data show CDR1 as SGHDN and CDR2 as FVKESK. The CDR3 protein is CASSQEWSPRDEQYF. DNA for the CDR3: TGTGCCAGCAGCCAAGAGTGGTCTCCTCGGGACGAGCAGTACTTC.

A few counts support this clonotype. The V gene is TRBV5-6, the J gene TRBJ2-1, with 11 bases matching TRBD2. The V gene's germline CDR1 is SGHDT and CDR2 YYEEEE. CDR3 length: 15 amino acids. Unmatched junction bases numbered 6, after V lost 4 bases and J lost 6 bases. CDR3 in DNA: TGTGCCAGCAGCCTAGCGGGGGGATGGCGCAATGAGCAGTTCTTC. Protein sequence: CASSLAGGWRNEQFF. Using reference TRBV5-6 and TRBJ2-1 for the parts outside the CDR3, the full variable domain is DAGVTQSPTHLIKTRGQQVTLRCSPKSGHDTVSWYQQALGQGPQFIFQYYEEEERQRGNFPDRFSGHQFPNYSSELNVNALLLGDSALYLCASSLAGGWRNEQFFGPGTRLTVL.

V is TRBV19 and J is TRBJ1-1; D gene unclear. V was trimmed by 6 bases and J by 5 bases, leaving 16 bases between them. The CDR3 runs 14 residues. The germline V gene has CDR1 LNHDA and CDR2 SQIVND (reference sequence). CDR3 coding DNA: TGTGCCAGTAGCCCACGCCTCCTAGGGACTGAAGCTTTCTTT. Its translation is CASSPRLLGTEAFF.

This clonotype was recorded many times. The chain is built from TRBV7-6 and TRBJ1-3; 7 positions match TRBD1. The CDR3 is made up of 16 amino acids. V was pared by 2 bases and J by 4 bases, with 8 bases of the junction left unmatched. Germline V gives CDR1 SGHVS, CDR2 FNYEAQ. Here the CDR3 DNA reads TGTGCCAGCAGCTTAAGATCCAGGGGGGACGGAAACACCATATATTTT. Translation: CASSLRSRGDGNTIYF.

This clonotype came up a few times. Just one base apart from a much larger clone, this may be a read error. This chain's CDR3 is CASSGGDEQFF. In DNA, the CDR3 is TGTGCCAGCAGTGGGGGGGATGAGCAGTTCTTC. The rearrangement joins TRBV12-3 or TRBV12-4 to TRBJ2-1; 7 bases line up with TRBD2. J lost 8 bases, V lost 5 bases, and 0 bases had no gene match. This CDR3 is built from 11 residues.

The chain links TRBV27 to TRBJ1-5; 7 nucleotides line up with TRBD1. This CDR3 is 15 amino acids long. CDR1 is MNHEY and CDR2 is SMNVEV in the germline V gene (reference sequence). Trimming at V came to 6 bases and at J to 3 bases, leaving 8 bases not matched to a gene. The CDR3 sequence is CASRVTGANNQPQHF. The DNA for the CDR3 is TGTGCCAGCAGGGTTACAGGGGCCAACAATCAGCCCCAGCATTTT.

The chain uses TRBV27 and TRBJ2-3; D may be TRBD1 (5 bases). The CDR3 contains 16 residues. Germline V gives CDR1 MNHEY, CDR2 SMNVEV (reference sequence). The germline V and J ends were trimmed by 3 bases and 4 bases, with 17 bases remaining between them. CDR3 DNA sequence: TGTGCCAGCAGTTTGACCCCAGGGCGAGTGGCAGATACGCAGTATTTT. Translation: CASSLTPGRVADTQYF.

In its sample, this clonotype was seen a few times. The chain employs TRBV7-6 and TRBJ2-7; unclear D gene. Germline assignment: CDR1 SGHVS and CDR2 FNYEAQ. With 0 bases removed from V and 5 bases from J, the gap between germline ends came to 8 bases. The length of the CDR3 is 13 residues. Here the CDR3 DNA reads TGTGCCAGCAGCTTAGCTCTAGGGAACGAGCAGTACTTC. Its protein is CASSLALGNEQYF.

CDR3 amino acids: CASRGAWGGADTQYF. The CDR3 DNA follows: TGTGCCAGCAGGGGCGCGTGGGGGGGGGCGGATACGCAGTATTTT. This chain uses TRBV7-6 with TRBJ2-3; D may be TRBD2 (7 bases). V dropped 6 bases and J dropped 6 bases, with 19 bases sitting between them. The CDR3 has 15 amino acids. CDR1 and CDR2 from the germline V gene are SGHVS and FNYEAQ. The full variable domain, its missing parts supplied by reference TRBV7-6 and TRBJ2-3, is GAGVSQSPRYKVTKRGQDVALRCDPISGHVSLYWYRQALGQGPEFLTYFNYEAQQDKSGLPNDRFSAERPEGSISTLTIQRTEQRDSAMYRCASRGAWGGADTQYFGPGTRLTVL.

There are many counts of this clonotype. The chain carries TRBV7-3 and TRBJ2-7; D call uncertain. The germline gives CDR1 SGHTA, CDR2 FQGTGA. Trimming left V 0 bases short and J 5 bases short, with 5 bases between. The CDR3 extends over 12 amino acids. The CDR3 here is CASSLTFNEQYV. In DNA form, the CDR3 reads TGTGCCAGCAGCTTAACGTTCAACGAGCAGTACGTC.

This CDR3 reads CAISDYTGPNTEAFF. CDR3 bases: TGTGCCATCAGTGATTATACGGGCCCGAACACTGAAGCTTTCTTT. This sequence joins TRBV10-3 and TRBJ1-1; D unresolved. Looked up from germline, CDR1 is ENHRY and CDR2 is SYGVKD. The CDR3 has 15 residues. The V end was cut by 3 bases, the J end by 1 base, with 12 bases between.

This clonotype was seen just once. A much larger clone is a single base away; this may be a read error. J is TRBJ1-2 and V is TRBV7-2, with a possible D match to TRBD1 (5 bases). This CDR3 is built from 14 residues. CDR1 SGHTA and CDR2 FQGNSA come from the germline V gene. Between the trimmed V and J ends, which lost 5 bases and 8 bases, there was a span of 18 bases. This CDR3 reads CASSLVGGSQGYTF. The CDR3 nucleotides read TGTGCCAGCAGCCTAGTCGGGGGTTCACAAGGCTACACCTTC. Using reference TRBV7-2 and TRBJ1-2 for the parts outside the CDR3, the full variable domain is GAGVSQSPSNKVTEKGKDVELRCDPISGHTALYWYRQSLGQGLEFLIYFQGNSAPDKSGLPSDRFSAERTGGSVSTLTIQRTQQEDSAVYLCASSLVGGSQGYTFGSGTRLTVV.

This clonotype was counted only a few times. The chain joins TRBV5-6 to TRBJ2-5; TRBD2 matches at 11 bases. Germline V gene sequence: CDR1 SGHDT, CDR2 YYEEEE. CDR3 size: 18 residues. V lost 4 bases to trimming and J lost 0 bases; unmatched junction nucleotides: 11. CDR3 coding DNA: TGTGCCAGCAGCAAGGGACTAGCGGTTGATTCGTACCAAGAGACCCAGTACTTC. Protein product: CASSKGLAVDSYQETQYF. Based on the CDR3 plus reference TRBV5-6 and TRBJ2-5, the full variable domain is DAGVTQSPTHLIKTRGQQVTLRCSPKSGHDTVSWYQQALGQGPQFIFQYYEEEERQRGNFPDRFSGHQFPNYSSELNVNALLLGDSALYLCASSKGLAVDSYQETQYFGPGTRLLVL.

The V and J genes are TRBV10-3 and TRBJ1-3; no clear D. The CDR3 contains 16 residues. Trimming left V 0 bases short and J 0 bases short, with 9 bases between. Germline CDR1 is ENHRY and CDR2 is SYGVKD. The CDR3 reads CAISESQQSSGNTIYF. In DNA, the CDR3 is TGTGCCATCAGTGAGTCACAGCAGAGCTCTGGAAACACCATATATTTT.

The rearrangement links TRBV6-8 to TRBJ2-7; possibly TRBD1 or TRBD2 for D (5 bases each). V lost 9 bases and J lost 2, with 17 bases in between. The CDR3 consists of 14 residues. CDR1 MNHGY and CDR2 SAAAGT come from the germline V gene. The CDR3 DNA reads TGTGCCAGTAAAGTGGGGGAAGGGACCTACGAGCAGTACGTC. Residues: CASKVGEGTYEQYV.

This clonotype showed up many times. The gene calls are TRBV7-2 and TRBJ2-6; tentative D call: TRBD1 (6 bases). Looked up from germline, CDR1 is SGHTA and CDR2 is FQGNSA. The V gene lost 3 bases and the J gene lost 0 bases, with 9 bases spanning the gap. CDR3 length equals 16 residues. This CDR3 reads CASSFRQASGANVLTF. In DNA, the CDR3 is TGTGCCAGCAGCTTCCGACAGGCCTCTGGGGCCAACGTCCTGACTTTC.

This CDR3 reads CASISDRGYTEAFF. The CDR3, as DNA: TGTGCCAGTATATCAGACAGGGGGTACACTGAAGCTTTCTTT. V usage is TRBV19 and J usage is TRBJ1-1; 9 bases match TRBD1. This CDR3 has 14 amino acids. Germline V CDR1 and CDR2: LNHDA, SQIVND (reference sequence). V shed 7 bases and J 3 bases; nucleotides not matched to a gene: 6.